Listed here are 16 T cell receptor beta chains from one sample, sequenced in a study of blood T cell repertoires in COVID-19. This table comes from immunoSEQ multiplex PCR, and its TCRdb copy is limited to in-frame clones, with some not included. Here the sample spans around 100,000 clones, about 90% being singletons. Specimen: peripheral blood. These receptors were taken from an older woman with acute or convalescent COVID-19.

This clone has only one observation. The CDR3 region is CASSYENIQYF. CDR3 sequence (DNA): TGCGCCAGCAGCTATGAGAACATTCAGTACTTC. V gene TRBV5-1 combines with J gene TRBJ2-4; D unclear. Germline lookup yields CDR1 SGHRS and CDR2 YFSETQ. Trimming cost V 3 bases and J 7 bases, with 5 bases left between them. This CDR3 spans 11 amino acids.

The chain combines TRBV18 with TRBJ2-7; D is perhaps TRBD1 (7 bases). Trimming left V 4 bases short and J 3 bases short, with 19 bases between. Germline V CDR1 and CDR2: KGHSH, LQKENI. The CDR3 runs 16 residues. The CDR3 DNA is TGTGCCAGCTCACGGGGGGACAGCGCCACGTACTACGAGCAGTACGTC. Its protein is CASSRGDSATYYEQYV.

This chain links TRBV28 with TRBJ1-1; D remains unclear. The CDR3 covers 14 residues. Trimming took off 3 bases at V and 2 bases at J, with 10 bases between the two ends. Germline CDR1 MDHEN, CDR2 SYDVKM. The CDR3 nucleotides are TGTGCCAGCAGTTTTCCGTCAGGAAACACTGAAGCTTTCTTT. It encodes CASSFPSGNTEAFF.

This rearrangement joins TRBV9 to TRBJ1-6; maybe TRBD1 (6 bases). CDR3 length equals 16 residues. V lost 0 bases and J lost 7, with 14 bases in between. Germline loops: CDR1 SGDLS, CDR2 YYNGEE. This chain's CDR3 is CASSVASDRQNSPLHF. The CDR3 DNA follows: TGTGCCAGCAGCGTAGCGAGCGACAGGCAAAATTCACCCCTCCACTTT.

This chain uses TRBV7-6 with TRBJ2-7, with 7 bases matching TRBD2. Germline trimming cut 1 base from V and 2 bases from J; bases unmatched to any gene: 11. CDR1 and CDR2 from the germline V gene are SGHVS and FNYEAQ. This CDR3 is built from 17 residues. In DNA, the CDR3 is TGTGCCAGCAGCTTAGGCTCTAACGGGAGGAGCACCTACGAGCAGTACTTC. This translates into CASSLGSNGRSTYEQYF.

The V and J genes are TRBV28 and TRBJ2-7; D is undetermined. Germline V gene lookup returns CDR1 MDHEN and CDR2 SYDVKM. The V end was cut by 6 bases, the J end by 0 bases, with 9 bases between. The CDR3 totals 13 residues. For the CDR3, the DNA is TGTGCCAGCAGGAGACAACCCTCCTACGAGCAGTACTTC. Translation: CASRRQPSYEQYF.

The chain combines TRBV5-1 with TRBJ2-2, with 10 bases that match TRBD2. This CDR3 is built from 15 residues. The V and J ends lost 3 bases and 7 bases, in that order; junction bases with no gene match: 6. Germline-derived CDR1 and CDR2 are SGHRS and YFSETQ. This chain's CDR3 is CASSSLAGADGELFF. In DNA form, the CDR3 reads TGCGCCAGCAGCTCCCTAGCGGGAGCGGACGGGGAGCTGTTTTTT.

In nucleotides, the CDR3 is TGTGCCAGTAGTAGACAGATTAACACTGAAGCTTTCTTT. This gives the protein CASSRQINTEAFF. The chain carries TRBV19 and TRBJ1-1; TRBD1 is a possible D gene (5 bases). Germline CDR1 reads LNHDA; CDR2 reads SQIVND (reference sequence). This CDR3 has 13 residues. V lost 4 bases, J lost 2 bases, and 8 bases lay in between.

The chain employs TRBV4-1 and TRBJ2-7; D is undetermined. CDR1 and CDR2 from the germline V gene are MGHRA and YSYEKL. The CDR3 loop spans 15 amino acids. The V and J ends lost 0 bases and 5 bases respectively, with 14 bases between them. The CDR3 loop is CASSQDLGPRDEQYV. The CDR3, as DNA: TGCGCCAGCAGCCAAGATCTGGGTCCCCGGGACGAGCAGTACGTC.

The genes are TRBV2 and TRBJ1-4, with D possibly TRBD1 on 5 matching bases. The CDR3 runs 14 residues. V lost 7 bases, J lost 7 bases, and 16 bases lay in between. Per the germline V gene, CDR1 is SNHLY and CDR2 is FYNNEI. CDR3: CASTQGQGFEKLFF. Here the CDR3 DNA reads TGTGCCAGCACTCAAGGTCAGGGATTTGAAAAACTGTTTTTT.

V and J are TRBV21-1 and TRBJ2-7; the table calls TRBD1, which could not be checked here. TRBV21-1 is a pseudogene locus. The length of the CDR3 is 15 residues. In DNA form, the CDR3 reads TGTGCCAGCAGCACGGCCAGGGGAAATTTATACGAGCAGTACGTC. Its protein is CASSTARGNLYEQYV.

The rearrangement links TRBV11-2 to TRBJ2-2; D gene unclear. Trimming took 1 base from V and 1 from J, leaving 4 bases between them. The germline V gene has CDR1 SGHAT and CDR2 FQNNGV. This CDR3 has 14 amino acids. CDR3 amino acids: CASSLGQNTGELFF. CDR3 coding DNA: TGTGCCAGCAGCTTAGGGCAGAACACCGGGGAGCTGTTTTTT.

The CDR3 region has the DNA TGTGCCAGCAGTGAGGAGGGATCCACCTACAATGAGCAGTTCTTC. It specifies CASSEEGSTYNEQFF. The chain is built from TRBV2 and TRBJ2-1; D is perhaps TRBD2 (6 bases). V was pared by 3 bases and J by 2 bases, with 11 bases between. In germline, CDR1 is SNHLY, CDR2 FYNNEI. The CDR3 contains 15 residues.

This clone occurred a few times. The genes are TRBV6-5 and TRBJ1-1, with TRBD1 as a possible D gene (5 bases). This CDR3 has 13 amino acids. Trimming cost V 5 bases and J 3 bases, with 10 bases left between them. Germline lookup yields CDR1 MNHEY and CDR2 SVGAGI. The CDR3 DNA is TGTGCCAGCAGTACTCCCAGGGACACTGAAGCTTTCTTT. Protein: CASSTPRDTEAFF.

The gene calls are TRBV28 and TRBJ2-1; TRBD1 is a possible D gene (6 bases). V was trimmed by 7 bases and J by 0 bases, leaving 16 bases between them. Germline assignment: CDR1 MDHEN and CDR2 SYDVKM. CDR3 length equals 16 residues. The CDR3 region is CASTPSRGSSYNEQFF. CDR3 in DNA: TGTGCCAGCACCCCAAGTAGGGGGAGCTCCTACAATGAGCAGTTCTTC. The entire variable domain, with the rest obtained from reference TRBV28 and TRBJ2-1, is as follows: DVKVTQSSRYLVKRTGEKVFLECVQDMDHENMFWYRQDPGLGLRLIYFSYDVKMKEKGDIPEGYSVSREKKERFSLILESASTNQTSMYLCASTPSRGSSYNEQFFGPGTRLTVL.

In DNA, the CDR3 is TGTGCCAGCAGCCAAGGTACTAGCGGGAGACGGGAGACCCAGTACTTC. It translates to CASSQGTSGRRETQYF. The chain is built from TRBV3-1 (or the pseudogene TRBV3-2) and TRBJ2-5; 11 bases agree with TRBD2. The germline V gene encodes CDR1 LGHDT and CDR2 YNNKEL (reference sequence). Unmatched junction bases numbered 6, after V lost 1 base and J lost 5 bases. CDR3 size: 16 residues.